What follows are 3 T cell receptor beta chains derived from one specimen sequenced in a study of cytomegalovirus exposure and HLA in healthy donors. It was with 60 Vbeta and 13 Jbeta primers that the PCR ran. Only in-frame clones appear in the TCRdb table, and some are missing; sequencing was by immunoSEQ multiplex PCR. The sample contains roughly 140,000 clones, approximately 82% of which appear only once. The sample was PBMCs. These TCRs come from a woman aged 55-69 years in good health and CMV-seropositive.

The chain has TRBV5-6 and TRBJ2-7; the match to TRBD2 covers 14 bases. The CDR3 length is 15 residues. Germline V lookup: CDR1 SGHDT, CDR2 YYEEEE. V shed 4 bases and J 7 bases; nucleotides not matched to a gene: 7. CDR3 sequence: CASSTGLAGGGEQYF. The CDR3 DNA is TGTGCCAGCAGCACTGGACTAGCGGGAGGTGGAGAGCAGTACTTC.

There are a few counts of this clone. The V call is TRBV6-5, the J call TRBJ1-3; the D is unclear. The CDR3 is made up of 14 amino acids. Looked up from germline, CDR1 is MNHEY and CDR2 is SVGAGI. V lost 7 bases, J lost 2 bases, and 12 bases lay in between. The DNA for the CDR3 is TGTGCCAGCACCGTGTCGAGTCCTGGAAACACCATATATTTT. Translation gives CASTVSSPGNTIYF.

The V call is TRBV19, the J call TRBJ2-7, with 8 bases identical to TRBD1. The CDR3 runs to 16 residues. Trimming took 5 bases from V and 0 from J; bases not matched to a gene: 9. CDR1 and CDR2 (germline): LNHDA, SQIVND (reference sequence). CDR3 nucleotides: TGTGCCAGTAGTCCCGGACAGGGAAGGAGCTCCTACGAGCAGTACTTC. Translating it yields CASSPGQGRSSYEQYF.